This entry concerns a single TCR beta chain. No antigen is known for it. The record originates from a study of long-term antiretroviral therapy in people with HIV. Study-wide points: The clones with expansion before ART were dominant in the repertoire at all time points. Sampling of blood ran from the mid-2000s to the late 2010s, and older ART regimens were possibly in use.

Germline lookup yields CDR1 SGHTA and CDR2 FQGTGA. V lost 5 bases and J lost 6; bases outside the gene matches: 3. There are 13 residues in the CDR3. Version v3.0 of the immunoSEQ assay ran at survey level. TCRdb's table, derived via immunoSEQ multiplex PCR, lists solely in-frame clones and lacks some. The sample has about 20,000 clones; approximately 92% are singletons. The sample here was unsorted PBMCs, taken 4.4 years after starting antiretroviral therapy. The clonotype comes from a woman between 50 and 59 years old with HIV. This chain connects TRBV7-3 to TRBJ2-2; 7 nucleotides agree with TRBD1. For the CDR3, the DNA is TGTGCCAGCAGCGGGGACAGTTCCGGGGAGCTGTTTTTT. Protein product: CASSGDSSGELFF.